The 31 T cell receptor beta chains below all came from one sample that was sequenced in a study of shared clonotypes between healthy human individuals. Terminally differentiated effector memory CD45RA+ cells were left out of the naive CD8 fraction, which was CD45RO-negative and positively selected for CCR7. Method: immunoSEQ multiplex PCR; TCRdb's copy keeps in-frame clones and lacks some. The data contain nearly 2 million clones, approximately 95% of them singletons. The sequencing input was naive CD8+ T cells sorted from blood. The receptors stem from a man aged 18-30 years in good health.

CDR3 coding DNA: TGCGCCAGCAGCCAAGACATGCAGGGGAAAGGACTGGCCTACGAGCAGTACTTC. It is translated as CASSQDMQGKGLAYEQYF. V and J are TRBV4-1 and TRBJ2-7; D is possibly TRBD1 (6 bases). Looked up from germline, CDR1 is MGHRA and CDR2 is YSYEKL. The length of the CDR3 is 18 residues. The V and J ends lost 0 bases and 2 bases respectively, with 20 bases between them.

The rearrangement links TRBV29-1 to TRBJ1-2, with 11 bases matching TRBD1. V gave up 8 bases and J gave up 6 bases; unmatched junction bases: 8. CDR1 is SQVTM, CDR2 ANQGSEA, per germline. The CDR3 is 13 amino acids. CDR3 in DNA: TGCAGCTCCGAGGGGGACAGGGGGGATGGCTACACCTTC. This sequence encodes CSSEGDRGDGYTF.

V usage is TRBV27 and J usage is TRBJ2-3, with 10 positions matching TRBD2. The CDR3 loop spans 16 amino acids. V gave up 0 bases and J gave up 6 bases; unmatched junction bases: 6. Germline values: CDR1 MNHEY, CDR2 SMNVEV (reference sequence). CDR3 sequence: CASSLSLAGAGDTQYF. In DNA form, the CDR3 reads TGTGCCAGCAGTTTATCCCTAGCGGGAGCAGGGGATACGCAGTATTTT.

This clone turned up a few times. The genes are TRBV28 and TRBJ1-6; D might be TRBD1 (6 bases). Germline CDR1 reads MDHEN; CDR2 reads SYDVKM. The CDR3 consists of 14 residues. V shed 3 bases and J shed 5 bases, with 8 bases lying between them. CDR3: CASSFGQNNSPLHF. The CDR3 DNA is TGTGCCAGCAGTTTTGGACAGAATAATTCACCCCTCCACTTT.

This chain links TRBV13 with TRBJ2-3; D is perhaps TRBD2 (5 bases). Germline V gene data show CDR1 as PRHDT and CDR2 as FYEKMQ (reference sequence). The V end was cut by 5 bases, the J end by 4 bases, with 16 bases between. The CDR3 length is 15 residues. DNA of the CDR3: TGTGCCAGCAGCCCCCGGGGAGCTGGGGCAGATACGCAGTATTTT. Translating it yields CASSPRGAGADTQYF. Based on the CDR3 plus reference TRBV13 and TRBJ2-3, the full variable domain is AAGVIQSPRHLIKEKRETATLKCYPIPRHDTVYWYQQGPGQDPQFLISFYEKMQSDKGSIPDRFSAQQFSDYHSELNMSSLELGDSALYFCASSPRGAGADTQYFGPGTRLTVL.

CDR3 sequence (DNA): TGTGCCAGCAGTTTGGGGGCGGGGTTGGCTGAAGCTTTCTTT. This sequence encodes CASSLGAGLAEAFF. The V gene is TRBV27, the J gene TRBJ1-1; maybe TRBD1 (6 bases). Germline V CDR1 and CDR2: MNHEY, SMNVEV (reference sequence). V dropped 3 bases and J dropped 6 bases, with 14 bases sitting between them. The CDR3 sequence is 14 residues long.

Concerning this clone: This same CDR3 is encoded by further DNA sequences in the sample. V gene TRBV2 combines with J gene TRBJ1-1; D is ambiguous. The V and J ends lost 1 base and 0 bases respectively, with 6 bases between them. This CDR3 is 14 amino acids long. CDR1 SNHLY and CDR2 FYNNEI come from the germline V gene. CDR3 nucleotides: TGTGCCAGCAGTGAAGTGGGTCTGAACACTGAAGCTTTCTTT. Its protein product is CASSEVGLNTEAFF.

This clone has only a few counts. Within the sample, other DNA sequences also encode this same CDR3. J is TRBJ1-1 and V is TRBV30; possible D gene TRBD1, 5 bases. Trimming cost V 5 bases and J 0 bases, with 10 bases left between them. The CDR3 covers 13 residues. Germline V gene sequence: CDR1 GTSNPN, CDR2 SVGIG (reference sequence). CDR3 sequence: CAWDSGMNTEAFF. The DNA for the CDR3 is TGTGCCTGGGACAGTGGGATGAACACTGAAGCTTTCTTT.

The rearrangement joins TRBV5-1 to TRBJ1-1, with a tentative D call TRBD1 (5 bases). Trimming removed 4 bases from V and 4 bases from J, with 11 bases in between. Germline assignment: CDR1 SGHRS and CDR2 YFSETQ. The CDR3 contains 13 residues. The CDR3: CASSPTGATEAFF. In nucleotides, the CDR3 is TGCGCCAGCAGCCCGACCGGGGCCACTGAAGCTTTCTTT.

In its sample, this clone was seen a few times. V and J are TRBV6-5 and TRBJ1-1; D unresolved. The V end was cut by 2 bases, the J end by 4 bases, with 11 bases between. Germline CDR1 reads MNHEY; CDR2 reads SVGAGI. This CDR3 spans 14 amino acids. CDR3 amino acids: CASSYAMDGTEAFF. CDR3 nucleotides: TGTGCCAGCAGTTACGCGATGGACGGCACTGAAGCTTTCTTT.

This clone has only one observation. The chain employs TRBV28 and TRBJ1-5; D is unclear. Trimming stripped 7 bases from V and 0 bases from J, with 7 bases between. The CDR3 has 13 residues. CDR1 and CDR2 (germline): MDHEN, SYDVKM. CDR3 nucleotides: TGTGCCAGCAACGAGGATAGCAATCAGCCCCAGCATTTT. Amino acid sequence: CASNEDSNQPQHF.

The rearrangement joins TRBV4-3 to TRBJ1-4, with D possibly matching TRBD1 (5 bases). Trimming took off 0 bases at V and 7 bases at J, with 12 bases between the two ends. The CDR3 contains 15 residues. Germline loops: CDR1 LGHNA, CDR2 YSLEER. CDR3 sequence reads: CASSQDSGRGEKLFF. The CDR3 nucleotides are TGCGCCAGCAGCCAAGATTCGGGGCGCGGTGAAAAACTGTTTTTT.

This clone was recorded once. This chain connects TRBV19 to TRBJ2-3; 8 bases line up with TRBD1. CDR3 length: 16 residues. Germline V gene sequence: CDR1 LNHDA, CDR2 SQIVND (reference sequence). V was pared by 2 bases and J by 3 bases, with 7 bases of the junction left unmatched. CDR3 DNA sequence: TGTGCCAGTAGTATATCAGGGGGCATGTTTACAGATACGCAGTATTTT. Amino acids: CASSISGGMFTDTQYF.

The chain combines TRBV7-8 with TRBJ2-3; perhaps D is TRBD1 or TRBD2 (5 bases each). Germline V gene data show CDR1 as SGHVS and CDR2 as FQNEAQ. V shed 5 bases and J shed 0 bases, with 12 bases lying between them. CDR3 size: 15 residues. In DNA form, the CDR3 reads TGTGCCAGCAGCCACGGGACCCCAAGCACAGATACGCAGTATTTT. This translates into CASSHGTPSTDTQYF.

A note on this clone: This specimen includes other DNA sequences encoding the same CDR3. J is TRBJ2-7 and V is TRBV4-1; D uncertain. V dropped 1 base and J dropped 3 bases, with 10 bases sitting between them. The germline CDR1 and CDR2 sequences are MGHRA and YSYEKL. The CDR3 has 14 residues. This chain's CDR3 is CASSQVSGGYEQYF. CDR3 nucleotide sequence: TGCGCCAGCAGCCAAGTCTCGGGCGGCTACGAGCAGTACTTC.

The genes are TRBV7-2 and TRBJ2-1; 12 bases map to TRBD2. V gave up 3 bases and J gave up 6 bases; unmatched junction bases: 3. This CDR3 is built from 15 residues. Germline V lookup: CDR1 SGHTA, CDR2 FQGNSA. The CDR3, as DNA: TGTGCCAGCAGCTTGCTAGCGGGAGGGCGCAATGAGCAGTTCTTC. It codes for CASSLLAGGRNEQFF.

The rearrangement joins TRBV5-1 to TRBJ2-1; 11 nucleotides agree with TRBD2. J lost 8 bases, V lost 5 bases, and 6 bases had no gene match. Germline V CDR1 and CDR2: SGHRS, YFSETQ. This CDR3 has 14 residues. This CDR3 reads CASRRLAGGDEQFF. The CDR3 bases are TGCGCCAGCAGGCGTCTAGCGGGAGGCGATGAGCAGTTCTTC.

The CDR3 spells CASSQDRGAAVGYTF. CDR3 sequence (DNA): TGCGCCAGCAGCCAAGATCGGGGCGCGGCGGTTGGCTACACCTTC. The chain uses TRBV4-3 and TRBJ1-2; the D gene is possibly TRBD1 (5 bases). Germline V gene sequence: CDR1 LGHNA, CDR2 YSLEER. The V end lost 0 bases, the J end lost 7 bases, and 15 bases lay between the germline ends. This CDR3 is built from 15 residues.

The chain links TRBV10-3 to TRBJ2-7; TRBD1 matches at 7 bases. Per the germline V gene, CDR1 is ENHRY and CDR2 is SYGVKD. Trimming removed 8 bases from V and 1 base from J; junction bases left unmatched: 5. CDR3 length: 13 amino acids. The CDR3 nucleotides read TGTGCCATCGAATCGGGACAGTCCTACGAGCAGTACTTC. This sequence encodes CAIESGQSYEQYF.

The gene calls are TRBV7-9 and TRBJ2-3; D ambiguous. Trimming stripped 0 bases from V and 6 bases from J, with 16 bases between. This CDR3 comprises 16 residues. Germline V gives CDR1 SEHNR, CDR2 FQNEAQ (reference sequence). The CDR3 DNA reads as TGTGCCAGCAGCTTAGCGCTTCAGGATGGCATCGATACGCAGTATTTT. Protein sequence: CASSLALQDGIDTQYF. Full variable domain (remainder filled in from reference TRBV7-9 and TRBJ2-3): DTGVSQNPRHKITKRGQNVTFRCDPISEHNRLYWYRQTLGQGPEFLTYFQNEAQLEKSRLLSDRFSAERPKGSFSTLEIQRTEQGDSAMYLCASSLALQDGIDTQYFGPGTRLTVL.

This sequence joins TRBV4-3 and TRBJ2-7, with D maybe TRBD2 (5 bases). This CDR3 has 16 amino acids. Trimming shortened V by 0 bases and J by 0 bases, and 12 bases separated the two germline ends. The germline V gene encodes CDR1 LGHNA and CDR2 YSLEER. CDR3 sequence reads: CASSQELISDSYEQYF. CDR3 DNA: TGCGCCAGCAGCCAAGAGTTGATTAGCGACTCCTACGAGCAGTACTTC.

The gene calls are TRBV7-9 and TRBJ2-3; 10 nucleotides match TRBD2. With V trimmed by 4 bases and J by 0 bases, 4 bases remained unmatched. In germline, CDR1 is SEHNR, CDR2 FQNEAQ (reference sequence). The CDR3 spans 16 residues. CDR3 DNA sequence: TGTGCCAGCAGCTCAGTAGCGGGGGGAAGCACAGATACGCAGTATTTT. This codes for CASSSVAGGSTDTQYF.

The chain carries TRBV5-1 and TRBJ2-7; D is unresolved. Germline V gene data show CDR1 as SGHRS and CDR2 as YFSETQ. This CDR3 has 15 amino acids. The V end lost 0 bases, the J end lost 3 bases, and 13 bases lay between the germline ends. The CDR3, as DNA: TGCGCCAGCAGCTTGGAAGGTTCCTTATTCTACGAGCAGTACTTC. Protein: CASSLEGSLFYEQYF. Based on the CDR3 plus reference TRBV5-1 and TRBJ2-7, the full variable domain is KAGVTQTPRYLIKTRGQQVTLSCSPISGHRSVSWYQQTPGQGLQFLFEYFSETQRNKGNFPGRFSGRQFSNSRSEMNVSTLELGDSALYLCASSLEGSLFYEQYFGPGTRLTVT.

The rearrangement uses TRBV5-4 and TRBJ2-7; perhaps D is TRBD1 or TRBD2 (5 bases each). This CDR3 is built from 13 residues. The V gene's germline CDR1 is SGHNT and CDR2 YYREEE (reference sequence). V shed 10 bases and J shed 3 bases, with 17 bases lying between them. The CDR3 region is CASGDDQFYEQYF. CDR3 coding DNA: TGTGCCTCCGGGGACGACCAATTCTACGAGCAGTACTTC.

The rearrangement joins TRBV6-5 to TRBJ1-3; possible D gene TRBD1, 5 bases. With 2 bases removed from V and 11 bases from J, the gap between germline ends came to 7 bases. CDR1 and CDR2 (germline): MNHEY, SVGAGI. The CDR3 contains 11 residues. The CDR3 loop reads CASSYGGAIYF. In nucleotides, the CDR3 is TGTGCCAGCAGTTACGGGGGGGCCATATATTTT.

Concerning this clone: A much larger clone differs by one base, so this may be a read error. Other DNA sequences from this sample encode an identical CDR3 as well. This chain links TRBV7-9 with TRBJ1-1; D remains unclear. V was clipped by 3 bases and J by 3 bases, with 5 bases between them. The CDR3 contains 12 residues. From germline, CDR1 is SEHNR and CDR2 FQNEAQ (reference sequence). Here the CDR3 DNA reads TGTGCCAGCAGCTTGGGGTACACTGAAGCTTTCTTT. Its translation is CASSLGYTEAFF. Complete variable domain (other parts from reference TRBV7-9 and TRBJ1-1): DTGVSQNPRHKITKRGQNVTFRCDPISEHNRLYWYRQTLGQGPEFLTYFQNEAQLEKSRLLSDRFSAERPKGSFSTLEIQRTEQGDSAMYLCASSLGYTEAFFGQGTRLTVV.

The chain carries TRBV13 and TRBJ2-3; TRBD2 matches at 7 bases. V shed 4 bases and J 3 bases; nucleotides not matched to a gene: 16. The CDR3 totals 18 residues. Germline values: CDR1 PRHDT, CDR2 FYEKMQ (reference sequence). CDR3 loop: CASSSREVGAIGTDTQYF. The CDR3, as DNA: TGTGCCAGCAGCTCCCGGGAGGTGGGAGCTATTGGGACAGATACGCAGTATTTT.

The J gene is TRBJ2-7, the V gene TRBV30; a weak D match, TRBD2 (5 bases). CDR1 and CDR2 from the germline V gene are GTSNPN and SVGIG (reference sequence). Trimming left V 2 bases short and J 0 bases short, with 14 bases between. The CDR3 is made up of 15 amino acids. CDR3 loop: CAWSPSGYPSYEQYF. The CDR3 bases are TGTGCCTGGAGTCCATCGGGGTATCCCTCCTACGAGCAGTACTTC. The full variable domain, with the rest looked up from reference TRBV30 and TRBJ2-7, is SQTIHQWPATLVQPVGSPLSLECTVEGTSNPNLYWYRQAAGRGLQLLFYSVGIGQISSEVPQNLSASRPQDRQFILSSKKLLLSDSGFYLCAWSPSGYPSYEQYFGPGTRLTVT.

The J gene is TRBJ1-3, the V gene TRBV7-9; D unclear. The germline V and J ends were trimmed by 5 bases and 3 bases, with 8 bases remaining between them. Germline CDR1 reads SEHNR; CDR2 reads FQNEAQ (reference sequence). There are 13 residues in the CDR3. In DNA, the CDR3 is TGTGCCAGCAGCAGGACCGATGGAAACACCATATATTTT. This translates into CASSRTDGNTIYF.

The rearrangement joins TRBV6-5 to TRBJ1-2, with 7 bases fitting TRBD1. This CDR3 is 13 amino acids long. The V gene's germline CDR1 is MNHEY and CDR2 SVGAGI. V shed 5 bases and J 8 bases; nucleotides not matched to a gene: 8. The CDR3 bases are TGTGCCAGCAGTGGAGGGGGCCCGGACGGCTACACCTTC. It encodes CASSGGGPDGYTF.

J is TRBJ1-1 and V is TRBV4-1; 7 positions match TRBD1. CDR3 length equals 15 residues. V lost 5 bases to trimming and J lost 0 bases; unmatched junction nucleotides: 6. CDR1 and CDR2 (germline): MGHRA, YSYEKL. The CDR3 DNA is TGCGCCAGCAGCGGCCACAGGGGAATGAACACTGAAGCTTTCTTT. Protein product: CASSGHRGMNTEAFF.